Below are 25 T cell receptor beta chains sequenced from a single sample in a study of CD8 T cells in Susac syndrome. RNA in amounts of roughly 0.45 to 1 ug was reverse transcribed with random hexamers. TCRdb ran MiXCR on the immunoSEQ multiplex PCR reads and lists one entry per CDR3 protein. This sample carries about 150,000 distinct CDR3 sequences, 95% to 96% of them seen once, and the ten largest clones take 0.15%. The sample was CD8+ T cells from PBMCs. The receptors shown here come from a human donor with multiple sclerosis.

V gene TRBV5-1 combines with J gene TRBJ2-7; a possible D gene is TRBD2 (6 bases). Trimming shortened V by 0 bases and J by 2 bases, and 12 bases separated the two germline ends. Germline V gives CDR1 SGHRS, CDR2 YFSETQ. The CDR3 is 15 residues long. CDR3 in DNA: TGCGCCAGCAGCTTGGTTGGAGGGCTACCCTACGAGCAGTACTTC. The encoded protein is CASSLVGGLPYEQYF.

CDR3 DNA: TGCAGTGCTCGCCCCCGGGACAGGGGATCCTACGAGCAGTACTTC. This encodes CSARPRDRGSYEQYF. The rearrangement uses TRBV20-1 and TRBJ2-7, with 10 bases matching TRBD1. Germline V gives CDR1 DFQATT, CDR2 SNEGSKA (reference sequence). With 5 bases clipped from V and 1 base from J, the junction kept 8 bases outside the gene matches. This CDR3 contains 15 residues.

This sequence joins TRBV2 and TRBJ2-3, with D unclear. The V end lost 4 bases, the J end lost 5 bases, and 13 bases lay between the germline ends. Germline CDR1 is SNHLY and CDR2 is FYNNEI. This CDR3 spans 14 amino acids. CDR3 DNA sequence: TGTGCCAGCAGTGTAAGATTCCCAGGAGATACGCAGTATTTT. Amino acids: CASSVRFPGDTQYF. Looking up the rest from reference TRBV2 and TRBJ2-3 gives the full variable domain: EPEVTQTPSHQVTQMGQEVILRCVPISNHLYFYWYRQILGQKVEFLVSFYNNEISEKSEIFDDQFSVERPDGSNFTLKIRSTKLEDSAMYFCASSVRFPGDTQYFGPGTRLTVL.

In nucleotides, the CDR3 is TGTGCCAGCAGTGAAGTGCAGTCCTACGAGCAGTACGTC. It encodes CASSEVQSYEQYV. The V and J genes are TRBV6-1 and TRBJ2-7; D gene ambiguous. Trimming left V 1 base short and J 1 base short, with 5 bases between. CDR1 is MNHNS, CDR2 SASEGT, per germline. The CDR3 runs to 13 residues.

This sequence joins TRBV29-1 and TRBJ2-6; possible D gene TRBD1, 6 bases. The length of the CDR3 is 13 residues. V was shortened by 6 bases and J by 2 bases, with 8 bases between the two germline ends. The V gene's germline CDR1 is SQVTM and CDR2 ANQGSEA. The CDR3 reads CSVRGAGANVLTF. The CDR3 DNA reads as TGCAGCGTCAGGGGCGCTGGGGCCAACGTCCTGACTTTC.

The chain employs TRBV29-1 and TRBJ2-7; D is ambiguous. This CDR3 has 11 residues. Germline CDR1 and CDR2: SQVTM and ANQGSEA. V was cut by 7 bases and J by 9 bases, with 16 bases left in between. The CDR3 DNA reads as TGCAGCGACGAGGCCCGCACGAGGCAGTACTTC. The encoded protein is CSDEARTRQYF.

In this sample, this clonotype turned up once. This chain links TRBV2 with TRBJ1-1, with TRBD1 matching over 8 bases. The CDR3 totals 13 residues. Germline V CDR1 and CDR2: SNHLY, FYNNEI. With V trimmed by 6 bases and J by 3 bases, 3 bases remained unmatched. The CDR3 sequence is CASRQGGDTEAFF. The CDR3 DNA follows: TGTGCCAGCAGACAGGGGGGGGACACTGAAGCTTTCTTT.

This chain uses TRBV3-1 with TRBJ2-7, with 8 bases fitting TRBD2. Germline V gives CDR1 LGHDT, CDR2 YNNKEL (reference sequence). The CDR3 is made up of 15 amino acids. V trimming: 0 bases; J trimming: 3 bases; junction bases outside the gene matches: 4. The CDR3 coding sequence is TGTGCCAGCAGCCAAGATGCGGGGGGTTACTACGAGCAGTACGTC. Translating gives CASSQDAGGYYEQYV.

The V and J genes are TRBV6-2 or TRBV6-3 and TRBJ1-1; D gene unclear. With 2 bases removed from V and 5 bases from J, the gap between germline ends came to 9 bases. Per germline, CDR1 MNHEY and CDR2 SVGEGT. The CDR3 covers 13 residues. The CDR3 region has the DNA TGTGCCAGCAGTTACCCAACCATAACTGAAGCTTTCTTT. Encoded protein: CASSYPTITEAFF.

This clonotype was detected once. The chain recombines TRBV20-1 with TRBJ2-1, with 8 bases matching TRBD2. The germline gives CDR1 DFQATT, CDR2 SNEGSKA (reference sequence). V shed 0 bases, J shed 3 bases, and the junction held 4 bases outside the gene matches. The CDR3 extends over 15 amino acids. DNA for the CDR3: TGCAGTGCTAGAGAAGTAACTAGCGGCTACAATGAGCAGTTCTTC. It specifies CSAREVTSGYNEQFF.

The CDR3 loop is CASSPTGQGNYGYTF. The CDR3, as DNA: TGTGCCAGCAGCCCTACGGGACAGGGGAACTATGGCTACACCTTC. This chain connects TRBV12-3 or TRBV12-4 to TRBJ1-2; 10 nucleotides match TRBD1. V was clipped by 6 bases and J by 2 bases; unmatched bases: 6. CDR3 length: 15 residues.

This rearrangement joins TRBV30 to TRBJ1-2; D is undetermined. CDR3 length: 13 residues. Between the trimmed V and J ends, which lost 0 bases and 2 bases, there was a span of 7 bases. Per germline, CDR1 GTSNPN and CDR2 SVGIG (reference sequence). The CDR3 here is CAWSVMGNYGYTF. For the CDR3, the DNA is TGTGCCTGGAGTGTAATGGGGAACTATGGCTACACCTTC.

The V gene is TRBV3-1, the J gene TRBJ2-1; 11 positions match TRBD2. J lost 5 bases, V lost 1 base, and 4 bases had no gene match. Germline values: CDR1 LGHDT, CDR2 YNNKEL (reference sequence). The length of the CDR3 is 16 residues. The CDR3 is CASSQVAGGPHNEQFF. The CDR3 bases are TGTGCCAGCAGCCAAGTAGCGGGGGGGCCCCACAATGAGCAGTTCTTC.

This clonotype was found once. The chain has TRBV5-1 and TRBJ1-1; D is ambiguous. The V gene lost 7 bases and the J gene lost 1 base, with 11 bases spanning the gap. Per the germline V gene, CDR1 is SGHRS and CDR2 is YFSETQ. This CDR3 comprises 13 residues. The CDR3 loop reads CASSEDGNTEAFF. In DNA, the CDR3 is TGCGCCAGCTCCGAGGACGGGAACACTGAAGCTTTCTTT.

This chain's CDR3 is CASRPLRGGADTEAFF. CDR3 bases: TGTGCCAGCAGACCGCTTAGGGGGGGCGCGGACACTGAAGCTTTCTTT. This chain connects TRBV27 to TRBJ1-1, with a weak D call TRBD1 (6 bases). Germline assignment: CDR1 MNHEY and CDR2 SMNVEV (reference sequence). This CDR3 comprises 16 residues. With 6 bases removed from V and 3 bases from J, the gap between germline ends came to 20 bases.

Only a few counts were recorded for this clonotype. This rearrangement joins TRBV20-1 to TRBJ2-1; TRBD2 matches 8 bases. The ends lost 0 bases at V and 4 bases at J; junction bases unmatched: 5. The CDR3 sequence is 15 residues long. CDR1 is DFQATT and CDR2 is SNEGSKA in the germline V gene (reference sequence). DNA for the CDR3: TGCAGTGCTAGAGATCTCGCGGGGGGATACAATGAGCAGTTCTTC. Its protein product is CSARDLAGGYNEQFF.

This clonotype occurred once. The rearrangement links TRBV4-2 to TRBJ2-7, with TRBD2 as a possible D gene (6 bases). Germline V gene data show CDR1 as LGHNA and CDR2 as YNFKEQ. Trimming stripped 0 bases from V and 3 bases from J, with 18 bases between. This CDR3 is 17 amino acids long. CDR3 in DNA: TGTGCCAGCAGCCAAGATAGTCCCCTGGGGACTGACTACGAGCAGTACTTC. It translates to CASSQDSPLGTDYEQYF.

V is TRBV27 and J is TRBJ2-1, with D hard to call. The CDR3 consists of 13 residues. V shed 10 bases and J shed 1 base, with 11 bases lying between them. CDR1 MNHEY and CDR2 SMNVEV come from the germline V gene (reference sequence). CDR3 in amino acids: CATGVLSYNEQFF. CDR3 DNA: TGTGCCACTGGAGTACTGTCCTACAATGAGCAGTTCTTC.

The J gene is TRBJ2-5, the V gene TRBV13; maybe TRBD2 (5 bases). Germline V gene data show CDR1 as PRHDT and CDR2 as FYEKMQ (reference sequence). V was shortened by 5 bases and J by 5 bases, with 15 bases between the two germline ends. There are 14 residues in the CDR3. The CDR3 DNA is TGTGCCAGCAGCCAGTGGCTGGGCGGGGAGACCCAGTACTTC. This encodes CASSQWLGGETQYF.

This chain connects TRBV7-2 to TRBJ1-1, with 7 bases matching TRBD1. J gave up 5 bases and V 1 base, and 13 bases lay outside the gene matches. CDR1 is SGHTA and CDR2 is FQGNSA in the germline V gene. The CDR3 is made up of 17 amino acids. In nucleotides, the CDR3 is TGTGCCAGCAGCTTAGACAGGGGCTCTGGCTCTAGTACTGAAGCTTTCTTT. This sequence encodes CASSLDRGSGSSTEAFF.

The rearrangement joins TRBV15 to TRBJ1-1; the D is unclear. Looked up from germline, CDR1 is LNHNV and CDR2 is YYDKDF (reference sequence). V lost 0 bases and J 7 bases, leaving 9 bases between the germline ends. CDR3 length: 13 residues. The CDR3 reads CATSRDRSIEAFF. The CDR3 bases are TGTGCCACCAGCAGAGACAGGTCCATTGAAGCTTTCTTT.

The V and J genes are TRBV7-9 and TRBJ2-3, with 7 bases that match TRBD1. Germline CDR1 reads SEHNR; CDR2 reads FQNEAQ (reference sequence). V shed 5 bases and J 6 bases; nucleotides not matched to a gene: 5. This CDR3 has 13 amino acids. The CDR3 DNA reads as TGTGCCAGCAGCGTACAGGGGTACGATACGCAGTATTTT. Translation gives CASSVQGYDTQYF.

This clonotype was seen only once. The CDR3 sequence: CASSMGPGPYEQYF. CDR3 bases: TGTGCCAGTAGTATGGGCCCGGGCCCCTACGAGCAGTACTTC. The chain uses TRBV19 and TRBJ2-7; D is undetermined. This CDR3 is 14 amino acids long. Trimming stripped 3 bases from V and 2 bases from J, with 11 bases between. CDR1 LNHDA and CDR2 SQIVND come from the germline V gene (reference sequence).

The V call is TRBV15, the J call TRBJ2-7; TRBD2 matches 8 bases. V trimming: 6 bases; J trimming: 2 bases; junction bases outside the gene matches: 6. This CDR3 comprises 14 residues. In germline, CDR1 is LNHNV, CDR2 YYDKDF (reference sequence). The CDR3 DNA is TGTGCCACCAGTCCCCGGGGGGGAACCTACGAGCAGTACTTC. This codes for CATSPRGGTYEQYF.

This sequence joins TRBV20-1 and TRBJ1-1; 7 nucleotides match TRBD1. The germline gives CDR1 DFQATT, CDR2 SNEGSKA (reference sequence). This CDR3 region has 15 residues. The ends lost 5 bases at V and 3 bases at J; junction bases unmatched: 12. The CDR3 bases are TGCAGTGCTCTCCCACAGGGGTGGAGGGACACTGAAGCTTTCTTT. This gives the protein CSALPQGWRDTEAFF.